This T cell receptor (beta chain) was identified in a study of T-cell reconstitution after alpha-beta-depleted transplantation in children. Preparation of the TCRbeta library involved a method that used unique molecular identifiers. Using its own MiXCR run on the PCR reads, TCRdb lists one record per CDR3 protein. This table has hundreds of thousands of distinct CDR3 sequences, around 17% appearing once. The sequence was collected from a human donor who donated a stem cell graft to a child with acute myeloid leukemia. Material: PBMCs from the stem cell graft donor, obtained from the stem cell graft.

DNA of the CDR3: TGTGCCAGCAGCTCTGGGGAGGTTCATCAGCCCCAGCATTTT. Translated, it gives CASSSGEVHQPQHF. V is TRBV5-8 and J is TRBJ1-5, with D unclear. Trimming stripped 3 bases from V and 5 bases from J, with 12 bases between. Germline V gene lookup returns CDR1 SGHTS and CDR2 YDEGEE. This CDR3 is built from 14 residues.